This T cell receptor beta chain was retrieved from a study of post-analysis software for immune sequencing data. Study-wide findings and caveats: When compared against controls, multiple sclerosis patients showed significantly lower normalized Chao1 diversity. Strong co-clustering by F measure was seen for same-batch samples. Higher frequency in patients than in controls was seen for roughly five TRBV segments, with TRBV5-6, TRBV5-1 and TRBV20-1 among them.

For this clonotype: Antigen unknown. A read error may be the cause here, since a much bigger clone is one base away.

The CDR3 runs to 15 residues. V was clipped by 0 bases and J by 2 bases; unmatched bases: 4. CDR1 is SGHKS, CDR2 YYEKEE, per germline (reference sequence). Tagging with unique molecular identifiers was a feature of the TCR beta cDNA libraries. Once roughly 0.95 to 10 million T cells were used, roughly 0.5 million cDNA molecules resulted. In TCRdb, the PCR reads were re-called with MiXCR into one record per CDR3 protein. This table holds 170,000 or so distinct CDR3 sequences, around 28% found once. Material for sequencing was blood. The chain links TRBV5-5 to TRBJ2-7, with 8 bases identical to TRBD2. The receptor comes from a girl between 5 and 17 years old with multiple sclerosis. The CDR3 DNA sequence: TGTGCCAGCAGCTTGGCCCGGGGGGGAACCTACGAGCAGTACTTC. Protein product: CASSLARGGTYEQYF.